Below are 30 T cell receptor beta chains sequenced from a single sample in a study of response to subunit inactivated influenza vaccine. TCRdb re-called the RT-PCR reads with MiXCR, one entry per CDR3 protein. The sample lists about 620,000 distinct CDR3 sequences, 12% occurring once. Sequenced here: PBMCs from blood, sampled on the day of vaccination. The receptors were gathered from a man aged 50 or older who received an inactivated influenza vaccine.

The table lists this clonotype with many counts. One end of the junction does not line up with germline, which may come from a read error. V usage is TRBV12-3 or TRBV12-4 and J usage is TRBJ2-5; D is possibly TRBD2 (6 bases). The CDR3 contains 13 residues. CDR3 nucleotides: TGTGCCAGCAGCTTAGGGAGGAAAGAGACCCAGTACTTC. Translation: CASSLGRKETQYF.

The V and J genes are TRBV29-1 and TRBJ2-3; D might be TRBD2 (6 bases). From germline, CDR1 is SQVTM and CDR2 ANQGSEA. CDR3 length: 14 amino acids. Trimming removed 5 bases at V and 0 bases at J, with 12 bases between. The CDR3 loop reads CSVHKAGSTDTQYF. As DNA, the CDR3 is TGCAGCGTTCACAAAGCGGGTAGCACAGATACGCAGTATTTT.

This clonotype was detected ten times or more. The genes are TRBV28 and TRBJ2-1, with 8 bases identical to TRBD1. This CDR3 has 19 amino acids. Unmatched junction bases numbered 12, after V lost 2 bases and J lost 0 bases. Germline loops: CDR1 MDHEN, CDR2 SYDVKM. As DNA, the CDR3 is TGTGCCAGCAGTTTAATACTCAGGACAGGGCATAGCTCCTACAATGAGCAGTTCTTC. It codes for CASSLILRTGHSSYNEQFF. The variable domain in full, with the rest retrieved from reference TRBV28 and TRBJ2-1, is DVKVTQSSRYLVKRTGEKVFLECVQDMDHENMFWYRQDPGLGLRLIYFSYDVKMKEKGDIPEGYSVSREKKERFSLILESASTNQTSMYLCASSLILRTGHSSYNEQFFGPGTRLTVL.

Here the CDR3 DNA reads TGCAGTGCTAGTCTTCTTGGGACTAGCGCCAAGAGCCCCTACGAGCAGTACTTC. Protein product: CSASLLGTSAKSPYEQYF. J is TRBJ2-7 and V is TRBV20-1; 10 positions match TRBD2. This CDR3 comprises 18 residues. Germline CDR1 reads DFQATT; CDR2 reads SNEGSKA (reference sequence). V shed 3 bases and J 2 bases; nucleotides not matched to a gene: 16.

The CDR3 bases are TGTGCCAGCAGGACCCTGGGCACAGATACGCAGTATTTT. Amino acids: CASRTLGTDTQYF. V usage is TRBV6-2 or TRBV6-3 and J usage is TRBJ2-3; D not certain. Germline V gene data show CDR1 as MNHEY and CDR2 as SVGEGT. The CDR3 loop spans 13 amino acids. V was clipped by 6 bases and J by 1 base, with 8 bases between them.

This clonotype was found many times. CDR3 protein: CASSVGWALEQFF. The DNA of the CDR3 is TGCGCCAGCAGCGTGGGGTGGGCCCTTGAGCAGTTCTTC. This chain links TRBV5-1 with TRBJ2-1, with D uncertain. Germline V gene data show CDR1 as SGHRS and CDR2 as YFSETQ. V lost 4 bases and J 9 bases, leaving 14 bases between the germline ends. CDR3 length equals 13 residues.

This clonotype has just a few counts. This chain connects TRBV4-2 to TRBJ2-3; D possibly corresponds to TRBD1 (5 bases). Trimming cost V 0 bases and J 0 bases, with 10 bases left between them. The CDR3 has 16 amino acids. From germline, CDR1 is LGHNA and CDR2 YNFKEQ. In DNA form, the CDR3 reads TGTGCCAGCAGCCAAGATCCTCCAGGGAGCACAGATACGCAGTATTTT. It specifies CASSQDPPGSTDTQYF.

V usage is TRBV20-1 and J usage is TRBJ2-7; D possibly corresponds to TRBD2 (6 bases). CDR1 is DFQATT and CDR2 is SNEGSKA in the germline V gene (reference sequence). The CDR3 is 15 amino acids. The V end lost 0 bases, the J end lost 3 bases, and 15 bases lay between the germline ends. The CDR3 nucleotides are TGCAGTGCTAGAGACCCCAAGCGGGCAAGCTACGAGCAGTACTTC. Translation: CSARDPKRASYEQYF.

The table lists this clonotype with many counts. The chain links TRBV29-1 to TRBJ2-3, with 14 bases aligning to TRBD2. The CDR3 extends over 15 amino acids. Trimming at V came to 6 bases and at J to 4 bases, leaving 6 bases not matched to a gene. CDR1 and CDR2 from the germline V gene are SQVTM and ANQGSEA. The CDR3 loop reads CSVDEGLAGADTQYF. CDR3 nucleotides: TGCAGCGTAGACGAGGGACTAGCGGGAGCAGATACGCAGTATTTT.

This clonotype was seen only a few times. For the CDR3, the DNA is TGTGCCAGCAGTGAGTCCGGTAACCGAAACATTCAGTACTTC. This gives the protein CASSESGNRNIQYF. The chain uses TRBV6-1 and TRBJ2-4, with D uncertain. The CDR3 is 14 residues long. V was pared by 3 bases and J by 6 bases, with 12 bases between. CDR1 and CDR2 from the germline V gene are MNHNS and SASEGT.

This clonotype was detected a few times. V gene TRBV12-3 or TRBV12-4 combines with J gene TRBJ2-3; perhaps TRBD2 as D (6 bases). This CDR3 has 15 residues. V lost 2 bases and J 3 bases, leaving 12 bases between the germline ends. The CDR3 DNA follows: TGTGCCAGCAGTTTATTCGGGAGTAGAACAGATACGCAGTATTTT. Its translation: CASSLFGSRTDTQYF.

The gene calls are TRBV29-1 and TRBJ2-1; D possibly corresponds to TRBD1 (5 bases). There are 13 residues in the CDR3. CDR1 and CDR2 (germline): SQVTM, ANQGSEA. The V and J ends lost 5 bases and 2 bases respectively, with 10 bases between them. The CDR3 reads CSVRRAAYNEQFF. In DNA form, the CDR3 reads TGCAGCGTTCGCAGGGCGGCCTACAATGAGCAGTTCTTC.

This clonotype was observed a handful of times. The V call is TRBV7-9, the J call TRBJ2-3; a weak D match, TRBD1 (6 bases). The V and J ends lost 6 bases and 2 bases respectively, with 9 bases between them. The CDR3 sequence is 13 residues long. Germline V gene sequence: CDR1 SEHNR, CDR2 FQNEAQ (reference sequence). The CDR3 nucleotides are TGTGCCAGCAGGGGGGACATCACAGATACGCAGTATTTT. Its translation is CASRGDITDTQYF.

There are a few counts of this clonotype. V is TRBV12-3 or TRBV12-4 and J is TRBJ2-1; TRBD2 matches at 9 bases. V shed 6 bases and J 0 bases; nucleotides not matched to a gene: 6. The CDR3 has 16 residues. The CDR3 sequence is CASRDDSGSSYNEQFF. The CDR3 DNA reads TGTGCCAGCAGGGACGATAGCGGGAGCTCCTACAATGAGCAGTTCTTC.

Written as DNA, the CDR3 is TGTGCCAGCAGCCTGAGGCTAGCGGGACACACCGGGGAGCTGTTTTTT. This encodes CASSLRLAGHTGELFF. The chain employs TRBV12-3 or TRBV12-4 and TRBJ2-2; 9 bases align to TRBD2. This CDR3 contains 16 residues. With V trimmed by 6 bases and J by 3 bases, 8 bases remained unmatched.

This clonotype turned up a few times. The chain recombines TRBV7-9 with TRBJ2-1, with 12 bases aligning to TRBD2. The CDR3 is 14 amino acids. The V segment lost 6 bases and the J segment 10 bases; nucleotides outside the gene matches: 7. Germline V gene lookup returns CDR1 SEHNR and CDR2 FQNEAQ (reference sequence). This chain's CDR3 is CASSAKLAGGEQFF. The CDR3 region has the DNA TGTGCCAGCAGTGCGAAGCTAGCGGGGGGGGAGCAGTTCTTC.

In its sample, this clonotype was seen a few times. The gene calls are TRBV6-6 and TRBJ2-7; 9 bases are shared with TRBD1. The V and J ends lost 10 bases and 6 bases, in that order; junction bases with no gene match: 10. Germline V gene sequence: CDR1 MNHNY, CDR2 SVGAGI (reference sequence). The CDR3 length is 13 residues. The CDR3 protein is CAITRDRDTEQYF. The CDR3 nucleotides are TGTGCCATCACCCGGGACAGGGACACCGAGCAGTACTTC.

The chain links TRBV4-3 to TRBJ2-3; D is undetermined. V was pared by 3 bases and J by 1 base, with 11 bases between. The germline CDR1 and CDR2 sequences are LGHNA and YSLEER. The CDR3 consists of 15 residues. The CDR3 is CASSHPGTCTDTQYF. CDR3 DNA: TGCGCCAGCAGCCACCCCGGTACTTGCACAGATACGCAGTATTTT.

The chain recombines TRBV7-2 with TRBJ2-7; 7 positions agree with TRBD2. Germline V gene data show CDR1 as SGHTA and CDR2 as FQGNSA. V dropped 7 bases and J dropped 0; count of bases not matched to a gene: 6. The CDR3 is 14 amino acids. CDR3 loop: CASTLAALSYEQYF. The DNA for the CDR3 is TGTGCCAGCACCCTAGCGGCCCTCTCCTACGAGCAGTACTTC.

The chain couples TRBV5-1 to TRBJ2-2, with D unclear. V was clipped by 6 bases and J by 1 base, with 13 bases between them. This CDR3 has 15 residues. Germline V lookup: CDR1 SGHRS, CDR2 YFSETQ. As DNA, the CDR3 is TGCGCCAGCAAGCTCAGGACGGAGAACACCGGGGAGCTGTTTTTT. It specifies CASKLRTENTGELFF.

There are a few counts of this clonotype. V gene TRBV30 combines with J gene TRBJ2-1, with D unclear. This CDR3 is 11 amino acids long. V shed 1 base and J shed 5 bases, with 3 bases lying between them. Germline loops: CDR1 GTSNPN, CDR2 SVGIG (reference sequence). The CDR3 region is CAWSADNEQFF. The CDR3 nucleotides read TGTGCCTGGAGTGCCGACAATGAGCAGTTCTTC. The full variable domain, its missing parts supplied by reference TRBV30 and TRBJ2-1, is SQTIHQWPATLVQPVGSPLSLECTVEGTSNPNLYWYRQAAGRGLQLLFYSVGIGQISSEVPQNLSASRPQDRQFILSSKKLLLSDSGFYLCAWSADNEQFFGPGTRLTVL.

The chain carries TRBV6-1 and TRBJ1-5, with 10 bases aligning to TRBD1. The CDR3 is made up of 15 amino acids. Germline CDR1 and CDR2: MNHNS and SASEGT. The V and J ends lost 3 bases and 4 bases, in that order; junction bases with no gene match: 3. The CDR3 sequence is CASSDRQGANQPQHF. In DNA form, the CDR3 reads TGTGCCAGCAGTGATAGACAGGGGGCGAATCAGCCCCAGCATTTT.

V usage is TRBV10-3 and J usage is TRBJ2-3; 7 nucleotides align to TRBD2. Germline V gene data show CDR1 as ENHRY and CDR2 as SYGVKD. The CDR3 runs 17 residues. The ends lost 0 bases at V and 0 bases at J; junction bases unmatched: 6. CDR3 bases: TGTGCCATCAGTGAGTCGACACTAGCGAGTAGCACAGATACGCAGTATTTT. This codes for CAISESTLASSTDTQYF.

This clonotype has only a few counts. The V gene is TRBV6-1, the J gene TRBJ2-2; 8 positions agree with TRBD1. CDR1 MNHNS and CDR2 SASEGT come from the germline V gene. The V and J ends lost 5 bases and 7 bases, in that order; junction bases with no gene match: 12. This CDR3 region has 16 residues. DNA for the CDR3: TGTGCCAGCAGTCAAACAGGGGGTGATAGAAACGGGGAGCTGTTTTTT. It encodes CASSQTGGDRNGELFF.

This clonotype was detected ten times or more. The chain combines TRBV10-3 with TRBJ2-3; D unclear. The CDR3 extends over 12 amino acids. Germline V gives CDR1 ENHRY, CDR2 SYGVKD. V lost 9 bases and J lost 0, with 7 bases in between. CDR3 DNA sequence: TGTGCCATATCGGGTAGCACAGATACGCAGTATTTT. Translating it yields CAISGSTDTQYF.

J is TRBJ2-1 and V is TRBV7-9; 11 nucleotides align to TRBD2. After removal of 5 bases from V and 8 bases from J, the junction contained 8 bases not matched to a gene. The germline gives CDR1 SEHNR, CDR2 FQNEAQ (reference sequence). This CDR3 has 15 amino acids. The CDR3 DNA reads as TGTGCCAGCAGCCTACTTAGCGGGGGGGCCTATGAGCAGTTCTTC. Protein: CASSLLSGGAYEQFF.

This clonotype has just a few counts. The chain has TRBV5-1 and TRBJ2-3; tentatively, D is TRBD2 (6 bases). Trimming left V 6 bases short and J 4 bases short, with 15 bases between. Germline V gene data show CDR1 as SGHRS and CDR2 as YFSETQ. This CDR3 comprises 14 residues. The CDR3 here is CASTLGGSADTQYF. In DNA, the CDR3 is TGCGCCAGCACCCTCGGGGGTAGTGCAGATACGCAGTATTTT.

This clonotype occurred a few times. The J gene is TRBJ2-1, the V gene TRBV11-3; D might be TRBD1 or TRBD2, each matching 6 bases. This CDR3 is 15 amino acids long. Germline V gives CDR1 SGHNT, CDR2 YENEEA. V lost 4 bases, J lost 7 bases, and 17 bases lay in between. The CDR3 is CASSWGAAGSNEQFF. CDR3 bases: TGTGCCAGCAGCTGGGGGGCGGCAGGGTCAAATGAGCAGTTCTTC.

This clonotype appeared a few times. The chain employs TRBV7-2 and TRBJ2-7; D unclear. This CDR3 is built from 13 residues. Germline CDR1 and CDR2: SGHTA and FQGNSA. The ends were cut back, 3 bases at V and 3 bases at J, with 9 bases in the middle. The CDR3 bases are TGTGCCAGCAGCTTTGGCAGCTACTACGAGCAGTACTTC. This sequence encodes CASSFGSYYEQYF.

This chain connects TRBV7-9 to TRBJ1-2; the D is unclear. V lost 7 bases and J lost 8, with 17 bases in between. CDR1 is SEHNR and CDR2 is FQNEAQ in the germline V gene (reference sequence). The CDR3 has 13 amino acids. The CDR3 loop is CASTDRISGGYTF. The DNA of the CDR3 is TGTGCCAGCACCGACCGGATCTCGGGGGGCTACACCTTC.